The text below deals with one T cell receptor beta chain. The repertoire was sequenced with immunoSEQ multiplex PCR; TCRdb's copy has only in-frame clones and lacks some. The sample holds approximately 83,000 clones, about 94% seen once. The source of the sample is a study of T cell changes during pregnancy in multiple sclerosis. The CDR3 sequence is 13 residues long. The V end was cut by 4 bases, the J end by 5 bases, with 9 bases between. Germline V gene lookup returns CDR1 LGHNA and CDR2 YSLEER. This clonotype was sampled from a female donor with multiple sclerosis, enrolled in a pregnancy study. The specimen comprised peripheral blood, sampled in the third trimester of pregnancy. V is TRBV4-3 and J is TRBJ2-1; no clear D. The CDR3, as DNA: TGCGCCAGCAGCCCTCGCCGAGACAATGAGCAGTTCTTC. It codes for CASSPRRDNEQFF.